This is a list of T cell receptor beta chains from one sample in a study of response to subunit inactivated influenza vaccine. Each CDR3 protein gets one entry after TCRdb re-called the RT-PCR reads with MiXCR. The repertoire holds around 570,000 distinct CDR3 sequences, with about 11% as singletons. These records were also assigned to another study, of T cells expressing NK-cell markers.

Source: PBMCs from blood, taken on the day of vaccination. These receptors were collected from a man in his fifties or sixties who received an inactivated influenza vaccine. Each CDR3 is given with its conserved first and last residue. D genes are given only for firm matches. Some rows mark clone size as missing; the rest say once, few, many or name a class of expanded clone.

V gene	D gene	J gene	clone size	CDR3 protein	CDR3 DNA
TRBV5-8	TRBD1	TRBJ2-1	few	CASSWGQGSSYNEQFF	TGTGCCAGCAGCTGGGGACAGGGGAGCTCCTACAATGAGCAGTTCTTC
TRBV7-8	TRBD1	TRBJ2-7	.	CASSLFLQGDSEQYF	TGTGCCAGCAGCTTATTCTTACAGGGGGATAGCGAGCAGTACTTC
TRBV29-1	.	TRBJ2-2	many	CSVSRPNTGELFF	TGCAGCGTCTCCCGCCCGAATACCGGGGAGCTGTTTTTT
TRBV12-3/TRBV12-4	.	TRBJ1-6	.	CASSFLMGGSPLHF	TGTGCCAGCAGTTTTCTTATGGGAGGTTCACCCCTCCACTTT
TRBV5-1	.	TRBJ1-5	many	CASSLGNNQPQHF	TGCGCCAGCAGCTTGGGGAATAATCAGCCCCAGCATTTT
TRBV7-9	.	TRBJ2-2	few	CASSFSAPAVTGELFF	TGTGCCAGCAGCTTCAGCGCGCCGGCAGTCACCGGGGAGCTGTTTTTT
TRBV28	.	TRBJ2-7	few	CASSLSRGEQYF	TGTGCCAGCAGTTTAAGCAGGGGCGAGCAGTACTTC
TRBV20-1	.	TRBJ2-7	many	CSARDWEQSYEQYF	TGCAGTGCTAGAGATTGGGAGCAAAGCTACGAGCAGTACTTC
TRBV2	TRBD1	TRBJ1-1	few	CASSDGWTGGDTEAFF	TGTGCCAGCAGTGACGGGTGGACAGGGGGGGACACTGAAGCTTTCTTT
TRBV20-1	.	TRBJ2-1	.	CSARGVGGAPLNEQFF	TGCAGTGCTAGAGGGGTCGGGGGAGCGCCTTTGAATGAGCAGTTCTTC
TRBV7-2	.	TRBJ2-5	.	CASSLEGWETQYF	TGTGCCAGCAGCTTAGAGGGATGGGAGACCCAGTACTTC
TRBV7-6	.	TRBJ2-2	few	CASSSHPGGELFF	TGTGCCAGCAGCTCCCACCCTGGCGGGGAGCTGTTTTTT
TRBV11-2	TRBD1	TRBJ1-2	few	CASSLEGGQGGGYTF	TGTGCCAGCAGCTTAGAGGGTGGACAGGGTGGTGGCTACACCTTC
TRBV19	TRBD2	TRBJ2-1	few	CASSRAGGLINEQFF	TGTGCCAGTAGTAGAGCGGGAGGGTTGATAAATGAGCAGTTCTTC
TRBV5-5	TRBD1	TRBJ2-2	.	CASSLRQGQLRELFF	TGTGCCAGCAGCCTACGACAGGGGCAGCTCCGGGAGCTGTTTTTT
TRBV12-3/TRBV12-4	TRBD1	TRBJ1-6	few	CASRAGGSYNSPLHF	TGTGCCAGCAGGGCAGGGGGCTCCTATAATTCACCCCTCCACTTT
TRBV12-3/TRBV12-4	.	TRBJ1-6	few	CASSSGPTRRNNSPLHF	TGTGCCAGCAGTTCCGGCCCTACTCGGCGGAATAATTCACCCCTCCACTTT
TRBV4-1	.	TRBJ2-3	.	CASSQDSTDTQYF	TGCGCCAGCAGCCAGGACAGCACAGATACGCAGTATTTT
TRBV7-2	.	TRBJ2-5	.	CASSLEPVETQYF	TGTGCCAGCAGCTTAGAGCCAGTGGAGACCCAGTACTTC
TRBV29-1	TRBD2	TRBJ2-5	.	CSPLGKIAGGVGETQYF	TGCAGCCCCCTCGGCAAAATAGCGGGAGGTGTAGGAGAGACCCAGTACTTC
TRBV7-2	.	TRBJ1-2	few	CASNRGGTYYGYTF	TGTGCCAGCAATCGGGGAGGGACCTACTATGGCTACACCTTC